This T cell receptor beta chain emerged from a study of PD-1 blockade in classical Hodgkin lymphoma. Time point given: cycle 4 day 1 (C4D1), after six to seven weeks of nivolumab. All the patients suffered relapse after autologous stem cell transplantation, and brentuximab vedotin exposure differed. Whole-study results and caveats: CD4+ TCR diversity rose significantly by C4D1, and CD8+ TCR diversity did not. Possibly reflecting disease activity or prior therapy, repertoire differences have causes that remain undefined.

Only one count was recorded for this clone. Its specificity is unknown. This table comes from immunoSEQ multiplex PCR, and its TCRdb copy is limited to in-frame clones, with some not included. This sample carries 90,000 to 100,000 clones, 78% of them seen once, and the ten largest clones take 9.4%. This sequence originates from a human donor with classical Hodgkin lymphoma. Sample: peripheral blood mononuclear cells (PBMCs), taken before the fourth cycle of nivolumab.

The CDR3, as DNA: TGTGCCAGAAGCCCGGACAGGGTCGATCTTTTATGCAATCAGCCCCAGCATTTT. It codes for CARSPDRVDLLCNQPQHF. V usage is TRBV7-5 and J usage is TRBJ1-5; the DNA was not compared with TRBD1, the D call given in the table. TRBV7-5 represents a pseudogene. CDR3 length: 18 amino acids.